This is a list of T cell receptor beta chains from one sample in a study of blood T cell repertoires in COVID-19. The repertoire was sequenced with immunoSEQ multiplex PCR; TCRdb's copy has only in-frame clones and lacks some. The repertoire holds 250,000 to 350,000 clones, 85% to 90% seen once, with about 11% in the top ten. Sample: peripheral blood. All receptors derive from a woman aged 25 to 39 with COVID-19, enrolled during active disease. CDR3s leave out the opening cysteine and the closing phenylalanine or tryptophan. The order of the fields is V gene, J gene, D gene, CDR3 protein. A D gene is named only where the DNA matches it firmly.

TRBV5-4	TRBJ2-7	-	ASSLGRTADYEQY
TRBV7-9	TRBJ2-2	TRBD1	ASSSPPGTGQTGELF
TRBV9	TRBJ2-7	-	ASSVAGAGASNEQY
TRBV11-2	TRBJ2-5	TRBD1	ASSPGTDLGETQY
TRBV6-5	TRBJ1-2	TRBD1	ASSYGTGGNGYT
TRBV12-2	TRBJ1-5	-	ASRLSPGRNQPQH
TRBV9	TRBJ2-3	TRBD1	ASSVRQGSTDTQY
TRBV7-2	TRBJ2-2	TRBD2	ASSLRLAGVGELF
TRBV7-2	TRBJ2-7	TRBD1	ASSLAGQNYGEQY
TRBV12-3/TRBV12-4	TRBJ1-5	-	ASSQGVVQPQH
TRBV12-3/TRBV12-4	TRBJ2-1	-	ASSPGTRGQF
TRBV5-4	TRBJ1-2	TRBD1	ASRPTGQLNGYT
TRBV7-9	TRBJ2-7	-	ASSPVGFYEQY